The next 25 T cell receptor beta chains were all read from a single sample in a study of cytomegalovirus exposure and HLA in healthy donors (dated by TCRdb to between 2016 and 2019). The library came from the immunoSEQ multiplex PCR assay. For the multiplex PCR, a mixture combining 60 forward primers for TCR Vbeta segments and 13 reverse primers for TCR Jbeta segments was used. TCRdb's version of the immuneACCESS table is confined to in-frame rearrangements and falls short of the full clone set. An unresolved V gene accounts for under half of the shortfall where checked; the remainder is of unknown origin. The sample yields about 100,000 clones; under 80% were counted once. Together, the top ten hold under 5% of the sample. Sequencing input: PBMCs. Receptors originate from a woman in her forties or fifties in good health and CMV-seropositive.

The V and J genes are TRBV14 and TRBJ2-3, with 8 bases matching TRBD1. CDR3 length equals 16 residues. Germline CDR1 and CDR2: SGHDN and FVKESK. After removal of 3 bases from V and 1 base from J, the junction contained 6 bases not matched to a gene. CDR3: CASSQGRGRGTDTQYF. The CDR3 region has the DNA TGTGCCAGCAGCCAGGGCAGGGGGCGCGGCACAGATACGCAGTATTTT. The variable domain in full, completed from reference TRBV14 and TRBJ2-3, reads EAGVTQFPSHSVIEKGQTVTLRCDPISGHDNLYWYRRVMGKEIKFLLHFVKESKQDESGMPNNRFLAERTGGTYSTLKVQPAELEDSGVYFCASSQGRGRGTDTQYFGPGTRLTVL.

The chain links TRBV5-1 to TRBJ2-7, with 10 nucleotides matching TRBD2. CDR1 SGHRS and CDR2 YFSETQ come from the germline V gene. With 4 bases clipped from V and 5 bases from J, the junction kept 12 bases outside the gene matches. The CDR3 is made up of 16 amino acids. The CDR3 here is CASSRASSGSSHEQYF. The CDR3 DNA follows: TGCGCCAGCAGCCGGGCCTCTAGCGGGAGTAGCCACGAGCAGTACTTC.

V and J are TRBV30 and TRBJ1-2; no clear D. The CDR3 is made up of 9 amino acids. Germline V lookup: CDR1 GTSNPN, CDR2 SVGIG (reference sequence). V shed 4 bases and J shed 12 bases, with 9 bases lying between them. CDR3 DNA: TGTGCCTGGACTGGGGAGGACACCTTC. Residues: CAWTGEDTF.

V is TRBV27 and J is TRBJ2-3; D is possibly TRBD2 (6 bases). The V end lost 2 bases, the J end lost 0 bases, and 15 bases lay between the germline ends. The germline gives CDR1 MNHEY, CDR2 SMNVEV (reference sequence). The CDR3 has 17 residues. This CDR3 is CASSLEFREVSTDTQYF. The DNA for the CDR3 is TGTGCCAGCAGTTTAGAGTTTAGGGAGGTGAGCACAGATACGCAGTATTTT.

The chain has TRBV18 and TRBJ1-1; 10 nucleotides match TRBD1. The germline gives CDR1 KGHSH, CDR2 LQKENI. This CDR3 contains 18 residues. With V trimmed by 8 bases and J by 0 bases, 15 bases remained unmatched. This chain's CDR3 is CASPGRDRGFRMNTEAFF. The CDR3, as DNA: TGTGCCAGCCCGGGCAGGGACAGGGGTTTTCGCATGAACACTGAAGCTTTCTTT.

This clone came up a few times. The chain combines TRBV5-4 with TRBJ2-1; tentatively, D is TRBD1 (6 bases). Germline CDR1 and CDR2: SGHNT and YYREEE (reference sequence). V lost 3 bases to trimming and J lost 4 bases, with 11 bases between them. This CDR3 has 14 residues. The CDR3 coding sequence is TGTGCCAGCAGCTCCCGGACAGTGTACAATGAGCAGTTCTTC. This translates into CASSSRTVYNEQFF.

The V gene is TRBV27, the J gene TRBJ2-3, with D perhaps TRBD1 (6 bases). Trimming stripped 3 bases from V and 3 bases from J, with 10 bases between. Germline V gene data show CDR1 as MNHEY and CDR2 as SMNVEV (reference sequence). This CDR3 is 14 amino acids long. The CDR3 protein is CASSFWTATDTQYF. CDR3 in DNA: TGTGCCAGCAGTTTCTGGACAGCAACAGATACGCAGTATTTT.

V is TRBV7-3 and J is TRBJ2-7; 7 bases fit TRBD1. This CDR3 spans 14 amino acids. Germline V gene lookup returns CDR1 SGHTA and CDR2 FQGTGA. Trimming cost V 3 bases and J 6 bases; bases outside gene matches: 8. CDR3 DNA sequence: TGTGCCAGCAGCTTTCAGGGGGATATGGGCGAGCAGTACTTC. This gives the protein CASSFQGDMGEQYF.

This clone occurred a few times. The sample holds other DNA sequences that translate to the same CDR3. This chain connects TRBV6-5 to TRBJ2-5; 11 bases are shared with TRBD2. The ends lost 0 bases at V and 1 base at J; junction bases unmatched: 1. The germline V gene has CDR1 MNHEY and CDR2 SVGAGI. This CDR3 spans 16 amino acids. CDR3 in amino acids: CASSYSLAGGQETQYF. Here the CDR3 DNA reads TGTGCCAGCAGTTACTCCCTAGCGGGAGGCCAAGAGACCCAGTACTTC.

The DNA of the CDR3 is TGTGCCAGCGGCAACGGAGTGAACACTGAAGCTTTCTTT. It codes for CASGNGVNTEAFF. V and J are TRBV27 and TRBJ1-1; the D is unclear. With 8 bases removed from V and 0 bases from J, the gap between germline ends came to 10 bases. CDR1 is MNHEY and CDR2 is SMNVEV in the germline V gene (reference sequence). CDR3 size: 13 residues.

The chain uses TRBV9 and TRBJ2-7; TRBD1 aligns across 9 bases. Unmatched junction bases numbered 21, after V lost 4 bases and J lost 4 bases. CDR1 is SGDLS and CDR2 is YYNGEE in the germline V gene. The CDR3 consists of 19 residues. CDR3 loop: CASSLGSYSTPGQGYEQYF. CDR3 DNA sequence: TGTGCCAGCAGCCTAGGGTCCTACAGTACACCGGGACAGGGTTACGAGCAGTACTTC.

The chain couples TRBV6-1 to TRBJ1-6; D remains unclear. CDR1 is MNHNS, CDR2 SASEGT, per germline. The CDR3 has 14 residues. Trimming shortened V by 3 bases and J by 11 bases, and 14 bases separated the two germline ends. CDR3 sequence: CASSDLGSAAPLHF. The CDR3, as DNA: TGTGCCAGCAGTGACCTCGGCAGCGCAGCACCCCTCCACTTT.

The table lists this clone with a few counts. V usage is TRBV6-1 and J usage is TRBJ1-3, with 7 bases aligning to TRBD1. Losses at the gene ends were 6 bases for V and 0 bases for J; bases not matched to a gene: 5. Germline assignment: CDR1 MNHNS and CDR2 SASEGT. This CDR3 spans 15 amino acids. The CDR3 DNA reads TGTGCCAGCAGGGGACAGACCTACTCTGGAAACACCATATATTTT. Its translation is CASRGQTYSGNTIYF.

The gene calls are TRBV5-4 and TRBJ2-3; no reliable D call. Trimming cost V 4 bases and J 8 bases, with 14 bases left between them. Germline V lookup: CDR1 SGHNT, CDR2 YYREEE (reference sequence). The CDR3 is made up of 13 amino acids. The CDR3 DNA reads TGTGCCAGCAGCCAATACGAAGCAAGTACGCAGTATTTT. This codes for CASSQYEASTQYF.

This rearrangement joins TRBV9 to TRBJ2-5; perhaps TRBD1 as D (7 bases). The germline V gene encodes CDR1 SGDLS and CDR2 YYNGEE. The germline V and J ends were trimmed by 4 bases and 0 bases, with 16 bases remaining between them. The CDR3 spans 16 residues. The CDR3 reads CASSQGELADQETQYF. CDR3 sequence (DNA): TGTGCCAGCAGCCAGGGGGAACTAGCAGACCAAGAGACCCAGTACTTC.

This clone is a singleton in its sample. The rearrangement joins TRBV5-1 to TRBJ1-1, with 8 bases fitting TRBD1. After removal of 4 bases from V and 1 base from J, the junction contained 6 bases not matched to a gene. CDR1 is SGHRS, CDR2 YFSETQ, per germline. The CDR3 totals 15 residues. The CDR3: CASSAQTGENTEAFF. DNA of the CDR3: TGCGCCAGCAGCGCCCAGACAGGGGAGAACACTGAAGCTTTCTTT. Full variable domain (remainder filled in from reference TRBV5-1 and TRBJ1-1): KAGVTQTPRYLIKTRGQQVTLSCSPISGHRSVSWYQQTPGQGLQFLFEYFSETQRNKGNFPGRFSGRQFSNSRSEMNVSTLELGDSALYLCASSAQTGENTEAFFGQGTRLTVV.

V gene TRBV7-9 combines with J gene TRBJ2-1; D is unresolved. Germline V gene sequence: CDR1 SEHNR, CDR2 FQNEAQ (reference sequence). The CDR3 totals 15 residues. Trimming removed 4 bases at V and 0 bases at J, with 10 bases between. Here the CDR3 DNA reads TGTGCCAGCAGCTCTACAAGGAGCTCCTACAATGAGCAGTTCTTC. Its translation: CASSSTRSSYNEQFF.

V usage is TRBV7-2 and J usage is TRBJ1-2, with D possibly TRBD1 on 5 matching bases. In germline, CDR1 is SGHTA, CDR2 FQGNSA. Between the trimmed V and J ends, which lost 2 bases and 5 bases, there was a span of 9 bases. The CDR3 has 13 amino acids. The CDR3 sequence is CASSLRQSYGYTF. CDR3 bases: TGTGCCAGCAGCTTAAGACAGAGTTATGGCTACACCTTC.

The rearrangement links TRBV25-1 to TRBJ1-1, with D perhaps matching TRBD1 (6 bases). This CDR3 comprises 15 residues. V was cut by 1 base and J by 4 bases, with 13 bases left in between. Germline values: CDR1 MGHDK, CDR2 SYGVNS. The chain's CDR3 is CASSEWGGLGTEAFF. The CDR3 DNA reads TGTGCCAGCAGTGAATGGGGGGGGCTTGGCACTGAAGCTTTCTTT.

The chain links TRBV27 to TRBJ2-3; possible D gene TRBD2, 5 bases. The CDR3 loop spans 15 amino acids. The V gene lost 3 bases and the J gene lost 0 bases, with 10 bases spanning the gap. Per germline, CDR1 MNHEY and CDR2 SMNVEV (reference sequence). CDR3 bases: TGTGCCAGCAGTTTCGCCGGGGTTAGCACAGATACGCAGTATTTT. This gives the protein CASSFAGVSTDTQYF.

V usage is TRBV27 and J usage is TRBJ1-4, with a weak D call TRBD1 (6 bases). Germline V gives CDR1 MNHEY, CDR2 SMNVEV (reference sequence). Trimming cost V 3 bases and J 8 bases, with 13 bases left between them. CDR3 length equals 14 residues. The CDR3 reads CASSFGGGQEKLFF. CDR3 bases: TGTGCCAGCAGTTTCGGGGGGGGCCAAGAAAAACTGTTTTTT.

The V and J genes are TRBV14 and TRBJ1-5; the D gene is possibly TRBD1 (5 bases). Germline-derived CDR1 and CDR2 are SGHDN and FVKESK. V dropped 0 bases and J dropped 0 bases, with 18 bases sitting between them. CDR3 length: 19 amino acids. The CDR3 DNA reads TGTGCCAGCAGCCAAGACCGGGGGGTATGGAGTCATAGCAATCAGCCCCAGCATTTT. Protein product: CASSQDRGVWSHSNQPQHF.

This clone turned up a few times. The chain couples TRBV10-3 to TRBJ1-2, with D perhaps TRBD1 (5 bases). The ends were cut back, 10 bases at V and 0 bases at J, with 18 bases in the middle. This CDR3 region has 15 residues. Germline values: CDR1 ENHRY, CDR2 SYGVKD. CDR3 coding DNA: TGTGCCACAAACAAACGACAGTTAGCTAACTATGGCTACACCTTC. This gives the protein CATNKRQLANYGYTF.

This clone was seen more than once but under ten times. This rearrangement joins TRBV27 to TRBJ2-6; possibly TRBD1 for D (5 bases). Trimming took 4 bases from V and 0 from J, leaving 13 bases between them. The germline CDR1 and CDR2 sequences are MNHEY and SMNVEV (reference sequence). The CDR3 loop spans 17 amino acids. CDR3 amino acids: CASSSSRASSGANVLTF. The CDR3 DNA reads TGTGCCAGCAGTTCCTCCAGGGCGAGCTCTGGGGCCAACGTCCTGACTTTC.

This chain links TRBV6-5 with TRBJ1-2; TRBD1 is a possible D gene (5 bases). The V gene's germline CDR1 is MNHEY and CDR2 SVGAGI. V lost 7 bases to trimming and J lost 9 bases, with 24 bases between them. CDR3 length equals 15 residues. The chain's CDR3 is CASTLIPEGPGSYTF. The CDR3 nucleotides are TGTGCCAGCACCCTGATCCCGGAGGGGCCTGGGAGCTACACCTTC.